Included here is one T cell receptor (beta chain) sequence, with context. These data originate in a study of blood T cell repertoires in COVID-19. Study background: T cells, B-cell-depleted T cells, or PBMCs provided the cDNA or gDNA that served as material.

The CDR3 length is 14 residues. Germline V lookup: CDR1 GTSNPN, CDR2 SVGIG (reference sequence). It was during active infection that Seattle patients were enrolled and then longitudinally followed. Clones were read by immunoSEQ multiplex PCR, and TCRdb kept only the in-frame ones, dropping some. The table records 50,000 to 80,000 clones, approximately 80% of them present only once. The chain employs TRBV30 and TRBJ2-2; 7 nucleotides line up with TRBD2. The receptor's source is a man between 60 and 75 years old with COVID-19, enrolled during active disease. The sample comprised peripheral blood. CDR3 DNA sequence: TGTGCTGCCCGGGGGGAAGTTGACACCGGGGAGCTGTTTTTT. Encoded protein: CAARGEVDTGELFF.